The 8 T cell receptor beta chains below all came from one sample that was sequenced in a study of shared clonotypes between healthy human individuals. Naivety among CD8 cells was defined by CD45RO negativity and positive CCR7 selection, thereby excluding terminally differentiated effector memory CD45RA+ cells. TCRdb's copy holds only in-frame clones and misses some; the assay was immunoSEQ multiplex PCR. The sample includes approximately 650,000 clones, just under 97% seen only once; the top ten take less than 0.13%. Sequencing was carried out using naive CD8+ T cells sorted from blood. The receptors shown here come from a woman aged 30 to 39 in good health.

The chain is built from TRBV19 and TRBJ2-7, with 7 bases aligning to TRBD2. The CDR3 contains 14 residues. With V trimmed by 3 bases and J by 3 bases, 5 bases remained unmatched. Germline-derived CDR1 and CDR2 are LNHDA and SQIVND (reference sequence). The CDR3 sequence: CASSMSSGDYEQYF. CDR3 sequence (DNA): TGTGCCAGTAGTATGTCTAGCGGTGACTACGAGCAGTACTTC. Full variable domain (missing parts from reference TRBV19 and TRBJ2-7): DGGITQSPKYLFRKEGQNVTLSCEQNLNHDAMYWYRQDPGQGLRLIYYSQIVNDFQKGDIAEGYSVSREKKESFPLTVTSAQKNPTAFYLCASSMSSGDYEQYFGPGTRLTVT.

V is TRBV19 and J is TRBJ2-3, with D perhaps TRBD2 (7 bases). CDR3 length equals 15 residues. The V end lost 0 bases, the J end lost 6 bases, and 13 bases lay between the germline ends. Per the germline V gene, CDR1 is LNHDA and CDR2 is SQIVND (reference sequence). CDR3 nucleotide sequence: TGTGCCAGTAGTATAGACTACAGGGAGGGGGATACGCAGTATTTT. This encodes CASSIDYREGDTQYF.

Concerning this clone itself: The sample carries other DNA sequences with the same CDR3. The genes are TRBV19 and TRBJ2-7, with D possibly TRBD2 on 6 matching bases. The V end lost 3 bases, the J end lost 4 bases, and 13 bases lay between the germline ends. The CDR3 runs 14 residues. Per the germline V gene, CDR1 is LNHDA and CDR2 is SQIVND (reference sequence). This chain's CDR3 is CASSIGSGGYEQYF. The CDR3 DNA reads TGTGCCAGTAGTATCGGGTCCGGGGGATACGAGCAGTACTTC.

This clone was seen just once. In the same sample, other DNA sequences code for this CDR3. The V call is TRBV7-2, the J call TRBJ2-2, with D hard to call. In germline, CDR1 is SGHTA, CDR2 FQGNSA. CDR3 length: 13 amino acids. V lost 0 bases, J lost 6 bases, and 5 bases lay in between. CDR3 nucleotides: TGTGCCAGCAGCTTAGCAGGGCCCGGGGAGCTGTTTTTT. This sequence encodes CASSLAGPGELFF.

The V gene is TRBV27, the J gene TRBJ2-1; TRBD1 agrees at 9 bases. The CDR3 consists of 15 residues. The germline V gene has CDR1 MNHEY and CDR2 SMNVEV (reference sequence). J gave up 6 bases and V 5 bases, and 8 bases lay outside the gene matches. CDR3 loop: CASSKGTGSLNEQFF. The CDR3 bases are TGTGCCAGCAGTAAAGGGACAGGGTCTCTCAATGAGCAGTTCTTC.

The chain links TRBV7-9 to TRBJ2-3, with D possibly being TRBD2 (6 bases). The V end was cut by 10 bases, the J end by 5 bases, with 22 bases between. CDR1 is SEHNR and CDR2 is FQNEAQ in the germline V gene (reference sequence). This CDR3 is 15 amino acids long. CDR3: CATLEEGRTVDTQYF. The DNA of the CDR3 is TGTGCCACCTTAGAGGAGGGTAGGACGGTAGATACGCAGTATTTT.

This chain uses TRBV10-2 with TRBJ2-1, with 10 bases aligning to TRBD2. Germline assignment: CDR1 WSHSY and CDR2 SAAADI. The CDR3 extends over 15 amino acids. V dropped 6 bases and J dropped 0; count of bases not matched to a gene: 2. The CDR3 region has the DNA TGCGCCAGCAGCGGACTAGCGGCCTCCTACAATGAGCAGTTCTTC. This translates into CASSGLAASYNEQFF.

The chain joins TRBV5-1 to TRBJ2-5, with TRBD1 matching 7 bases. This CDR3 comprises 15 residues. The J segment lost 5 bases and the V segment lost 3 bases, leaving 10 bases of the junction unmatched. From germline, CDR1 is SGHRS and CDR2 YFSETQ. DNA for the CDR3: TGCGCCAGCAGCTCCACGACAGGGTCCCAGGAGACCCAGTACTTC. Amino acid sequence: CASSSTTGSQETQYF.